The clone carrying this T cell receptor (beta chain) occurred many times. No antigen is known for it. These data originate in a study of T cell repertoires in cytomegalovirus infection. Turning to the study itself: Signatures in public TCR beta sequences pointed to both CMV infection and matching HLA type. Broader study findings: The ex vivo response was dominated by HLA-C-restricted CMV-specific TCR beta clonotypes. Carriers of CMV plus the relevant HLA were identified by cumulative public TCR beta family frequency.

TCRdb recomputed calls from the reads with MiXCR, one row per CDR3 protein. The sample lists about 460,000 distinct CDR3 sequences, 10% to 12% occurring once. The CDR3 loop spans 18 amino acids. The V gene's germline CDR1 is SNHLY and CDR2 FYNNEI. Losses at the gene ends were 5 bases for V and 6 bases for J; bases not matched to a gene: 14. The source of this sequence is a human donor in good health (CMV status not recorded). Some clones in this sample may be carry-over from other donors' samples. Sequences were obtained from PBMCs. This sequence joins TRBV2 and TRBJ1-5, with 12 bases aligning to TRBD1. CDR3 in DNA: TGTGCCAGCAGTCCCCGCGGTCCCGGGACAGGGGGCGGTCAGCCCCAGCATTTT. The encoded protein is CASSPRGPGTGGGQPQHF.